This T cell receptor (beta chain) originates from a study of blood T cell repertoires in COVID-19. Turning to the study itself: Both acute and convalescent COVID-19 samples were obtained from the United States, Italy and Spain.

Per the study methods: Amplifying reference gene primers gave estimates of nucleated cell counts. Only in-frame clones appear in the TCRdb table, and some are missing; sequencing was by immunoSEQ multiplex PCR. The V and J calls and clone size come from that table; D and trimming were worked out from the DNA. The table has some 54,000 clones, 81% seen once; the top ten hold roughly a quarter. Patients at the Seattle site were enrolled during active infection and followed longitudinally. Trimming took 5 bases from V and 4 from J; bases not matched to a gene: 5. The CDR3 length is 15 residues. The germline V gene encodes CDR1 MNHEY and CDR2 SMNVEV (reference sequence).

V is TRBV27 and J is TRBJ2-7; 13 bases line up with TRBD2. This receptor was obtained from a woman older than 75 with COVID-19, enrolled during active disease. Sequencing was done on a sample of peripheral blood. The CDR3 sequence is CASSTRTSGSYEQYF. The DNA for the CDR3 is TGTGCCAGCAGTACCCGGACTAGCGGGAGTTACGAGCAGTACTTC.